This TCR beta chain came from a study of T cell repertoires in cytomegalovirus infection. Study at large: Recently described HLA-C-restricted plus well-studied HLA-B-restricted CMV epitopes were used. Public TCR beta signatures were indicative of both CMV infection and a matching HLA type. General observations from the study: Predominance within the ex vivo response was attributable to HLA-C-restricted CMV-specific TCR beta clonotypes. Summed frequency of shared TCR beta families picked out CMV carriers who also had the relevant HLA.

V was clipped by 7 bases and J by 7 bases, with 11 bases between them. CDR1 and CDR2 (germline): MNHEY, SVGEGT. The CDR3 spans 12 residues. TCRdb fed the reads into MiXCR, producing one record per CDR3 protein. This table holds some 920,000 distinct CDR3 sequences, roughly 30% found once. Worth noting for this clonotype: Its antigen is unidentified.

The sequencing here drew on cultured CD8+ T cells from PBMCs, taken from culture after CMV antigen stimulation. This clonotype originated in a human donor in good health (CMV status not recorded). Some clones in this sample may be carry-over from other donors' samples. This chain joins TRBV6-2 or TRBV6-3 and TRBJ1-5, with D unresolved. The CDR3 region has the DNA TGTGCCAGCATGGACGGCGGGCAGCCCCAGCATTTT. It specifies CASMDGGQPQHF.